The 28 T cell receptor beta chains presented below share a single source sample, sequenced in a study of T cells after yellow fever vaccination. TCRdb recomputed calls from the 5' RACE reads with MiXCR, one row per CDR3 protein. Of 400,000 to 450,000 distinct CDR3 sequences in the sample, over 15% were seen once. The sample in question was PBMCs, obtained before the yellow fever booster vaccination. These receptors were taken from a man younger than 35 who received the YFV17D yellow fever vaccine.

The chain recombines TRBV3-1 with TRBJ1-1; TRBD1 matches at 8 bases. V gave up 5 bases and J gave up 4 bases; unmatched junction bases: 6. The CDR3 contains 14 residues. Germline-derived CDR1 and CDR2 are LGHDT and YNNKEL (reference sequence). The CDR3 is CASSNGQGGTEAFF. CDR3 sequence (DNA): TGTGCCAGCAGCAACGGACAGGGTGGCACTGAAGCTTTCTTT.

This clonotype was picked up many times. The chain is built from TRBV6-5 and TRBJ2-7; D is possibly TRBD1 (5 bases). V lost 5 bases and J 7 bases, leaving 15 bases between the germline ends. The CDR3 covers 13 residues. Germline assignment: CDR1 MNHEY and CDR2 SVGAGI. The CDR3 nucleotides are TGTGCCAGCAGTCGTGACAGCCCCTCTGAGCAGTACTTC. It codes for CASSRDSPSEQYF.

This clonotype was counted a few times. The genes are TRBV19 and TRBJ2-3; TRBD2 aligns across 10 bases. The germline V gene encodes CDR1 LNHDA and CDR2 SQIVND (reference sequence). The junction had 9 bases not matched to a gene; V was cut back by 4 bases and J by 2 bases. This CDR3 contains 17 residues. CDR3 DNA sequence: TGTGCCAGTAGTAGCCCCACTAGCGGGGTATCCACAGATACGCAGTATTTT. It specifies CASSSPTSGVSTDTQYF.

This clonotype was observed at least ten times. The chain links TRBV12-3 or TRBV12-4 to TRBJ2-2; no clear D. This CDR3 has 13 residues. The germline V and J ends were trimmed by 1 base and 6 bases, with 6 bases remaining between them. The CDR3 nucleotides read TGTGCCAGCAGTTTAGGTGGGGCCGGGGAGCTGTTTTTT. It translates to CASSLGGAGELFF.

This clonotype has just a few counts. The J gene is TRBJ2-5, the V gene TRBV6-1, with D unclear. This CDR3 comprises 17 residues. Per the germline V gene, CDR1 is MNHNS and CDR2 is SASEGT. V was shortened by 3 bases and J by 0 bases, with 17 bases between the two germline ends. The CDR3: CASSDVGHYPYQETQYF. CDR3 bases: TGTGCCAGCAGTGACGTAGGGCACTATCCGTACCAAGAGACCCAGTACTTC.

This clonotype was picked up a small number of times. This chain uses TRBV20-1 with TRBJ1-2; D not resolved. The CDR3 extends over 12 amino acids. V was clipped by 3 bases and J by 3 bases, with 8 bases between them. Per the germline V gene, CDR1 is DFQATT and CDR2 is SNEGSKA (reference sequence). Here the CDR3 reads CSARNWDYGYTF. DNA for the CDR3: TGCAGTGCTAGGAACTGGGACTATGGCTACACCTTC.

The chain recombines TRBV28 with TRBJ2-7, with 9 bases that match TRBD1. Germline loops: CDR1 MDHEN, CDR2 SYDVKM. CDR3 length: 14 residues. J gave up 5 bases and V 6 bases, and 8 bases lay outside the gene matches. The CDR3 is CASRSGQGSNEQYV. CDR3 sequence (DNA): TGTGCCAGCAGGTCAGGACAGGGGTCGAACGAGCAGTACGTC.

This clonotype was picked up a small number of times. V usage is TRBV2 and J usage is TRBJ1-4; possible D gene TRBD1, 6 bases. CDR3 size: 15 residues. Trimming stripped 1 base from V and 6 bases from J, with 12 bases between. Germline-derived CDR1 and CDR2 are SNHLY and FYNNEI. The CDR3 DNA reads as TGTGCCAGCAGTGAAGACAGGGTCGGTGATGAAAAACTGTTTTTT. It is translated as CASSEDRVGDEKLFF.

This sequence joins TRBV7-2 and TRBJ1-4, with 7 bases that match TRBD1. The CDR3 is 15 residues long. V trimming: 5 bases; J trimming: 5 bases; junction bases outside the gene matches: 8. Germline lookup yields CDR1 SGHTA and CDR2 FQGNSA. The CDR3 DNA reads as TGTGCCAGCAGCCTCAGACAGGGAGGAAATGAAAAACTGTTTTTT. The encoded protein is CASSLRQGGNEKLFF.

This clonotype was observed a handful of times. The chain combines TRBV6-2 or TRBV6-3 with TRBJ1-1, with D perhaps matching TRBD1 (6 bases). CDR1 and CDR2 from the germline V gene are MNHEY and SVGEGT. The CDR3 consists of 15 residues. Trimming left V 6 bases short and J 5 bases short, with 19 bases between. The CDR3 sequence is CASSDGMGGATEAFF. Written as DNA, the CDR3 is TGTGCCAGCAGCGACGGGATGGGGGGCGCGACTGAAGCTTTCTTT.

This chain uses TRBV5-1 with TRBJ2-5; no reliable D call. With 4 bases removed from V and 2 bases from J, the gap between germline ends came to 9 bases. Germline V gene sequence: CDR1 SGHRS, CDR2 YFSETQ. The CDR3 is 13 amino acids. The CDR3 DNA is TGCGCCAGCAGCATACCACCACAAGAGACCCAGTACTTC. This encodes CASSIPPQETQYF.

The sample holds a few counts of this clonotype. V gene TRBV3-1 combines with J gene TRBJ1-6; D remains ambiguous. Germline lookup yields CDR1 LGHDT and CDR2 YNNKEL (reference sequence). The ends were cut back, 1 base at V and 10 bases at J, with 11 bases in the middle. The CDR3 is made up of 14 amino acids. Here the CDR3 reads CASSQGSSRSPLHF. CDR3 DNA sequence: TGTGCCAGCAGCCAAGGTTCCTCGAGGTCACCCCTCCACTTT. The whole variable domain, remainder taken from reference TRBV3-1 and TRBJ1-6, is DTAVSQTPKYLVTQMGNDKSIKCEQNLGHDTMYWYKQDSKKFLKIMFSYNNKELIINETVPNRFSPKSPDKAHLNLHINSLELGDSAVYFCASSQGSSRSPLHFGNGTRLTVT.

The gene calls are TRBV20-1 and TRBJ1-6; D is ambiguous. Trimming pared 3 bases from V and 10 bases from J, leaving 16 bases between. The CDR3 loop spans 14 amino acids. Germline CDR1 reads DFQATT; CDR2 reads SNEGSKA (reference sequence). The CDR3 coding sequence is TGCAGTGCTAGCCCGACGAGGGTCGGGTCACCCCTCCACTTT. Translated: CSASPTRVGSPLHF.

This clonotype was counted between two and nine times. The rearrangement links TRBV20-1 to TRBJ2-1, with TRBD2 as a possible D gene (5 bases). Between the trimmed V and J ends, which lost 6 bases and 10 bases, there was a span of 13 bases. The length of the CDR3 is 11 residues. Germline V CDR1 and CDR2: DFQATT, SNEGSKA (reference sequence). CDR3 region: CSAPTRSEQFF. CDR3 DNA sequence: TGCAGTGCCCCCACTAGATCCGAGCAGTTCTTC.

This clonotype has more than one count but fewer than ten. The chain carries TRBV28 and TRBJ2-7, with 9 bases matching TRBD1. The CDR3 loop spans 14 amino acids. Germline CDR1 MDHEN, CDR2 SYDVKM. V lost 5 bases and J lost 5; bases outside the gene matches: 7. The DNA for the CDR3 is TGTGCCAGCAGTCGGGGGGACAGGGTGGACGAGCAGTACGTC. Translated: CASSRGDRVDEQYV.

There are a few counts of this clonotype. The rearrangement uses TRBV7-9 and TRBJ2-3; D is undetermined. The CDR3 has 15 amino acids. The V gene's germline CDR1 is SEHNR and CDR2 FQNEAQ (reference sequence). V was cut by 3 bases and J by 0 bases, with 10 bases left in between. The CDR3 DNA reads TGTGCCAGCAGCTTCTCCGCCCCTAGCACAGATACGCAGTATTTT. The encoded protein is CASSFSAPSTDTQYF.

This clonotype appeared many times. V usage is TRBV6-2 or TRBV6-3 and J usage is TRBJ1-2; 8 nucleotides align to TRBD1. The germline V gene has CDR1 MNHEY and CDR2 SVGEGT. The V segment lost 5 bases and the J segment 5 bases; nucleotides outside the gene matches: 7. This CDR3 comprises 14 residues. The CDR3 reads CASSPGQGGYGYTF. CDR3 bases: TGTGCCAGCAGTCCTGGACAGGGCGGATATGGCTACACCTTC.

The rearrangement links TRBV10-3 to TRBJ2-1, with a weak D call TRBD2 (6 bases). The CDR3 runs 13 residues. CDR1 and CDR2 from the germline V gene are ENHRY and SYGVKD. Trimming removed 7 bases from V and 4 bases from J, with 11 bases in between. CDR3: CAITGGEYNEQFF. The CDR3 nucleotides are TGTGCCATCACGGGCGGGGAGTACAATGAGCAGTTCTTC.

With regard to this clonotype: Since a much larger clone is just one base distant, this may be a read error. The chain links TRBV6-2 or TRBV6-3 to TRBJ2-3; 13 nucleotides line up with TRBD2. The germline CDR1 and CDR2 sequences are MNHEY and SVGEGT. CDR3 size: 15 residues. V was pared by 5 bases and J by 2 bases, with 1 base of the junction left unmatched. CDR3 in DNA: TGTGCCAGCAGTGGGACTAGCGGGGACACAGATACGCAGTATTTT. It yields the protein CASSGTSGDTDTQYF.

V is TRBV5-5 and J is TRBJ1-5, with D unresolved. Germline lookup yields CDR1 SGHKS and CDR2 YYEKEE (reference sequence). Trimming pared 2 bases from V and 3 bases from J, leaving 9 bases between. The CDR3 is made up of 14 amino acids. Here the CDR3 DNA reads TGTGCCAGCAGCTTCAAGCAGCTCAATCAGCCCCAGCATTTT. This codes for CASSFKQLNQPQHF.

V is TRBV20-1 and J is TRBJ1-1, with 8 bases lining up with TRBD1. The ends lost 6 bases at V and 6 bases at J; junction bases unmatched: 15. CDR1 and CDR2 (germline): DFQATT, SNEGSKA (reference sequence). The CDR3 has 15 residues. CDR3 sequence reads: CSANFWTGLRAEAFF. DNA for the CDR3: TGCAGTGCAAACTTCTGGACAGGGTTGAGGGCTGAAGCTTTCTTT.

This clonotype was recorded many times. The rearrangement links TRBV3-1 to TRBJ2-5, with D perhaps matching TRBD1 (6 bases). This CDR3 contains 15 residues. Germline CDR1 and CDR2: LGHDT and YNNKEL (reference sequence). The V and J ends lost 4 bases and 5 bases respectively, with 17 bases between them. The CDR3 DNA sequence: TGTGCCAGCAGCCTACGACAGGCTGCCGGGGAGACCCAGTACTTC. This codes for CASSLRQAAGETQYF.

V and J are TRBV25-1 and TRBJ2-7; D is uncertain. There are 12 residues in the CDR3. From germline, CDR1 is MGHDK and CDR2 SYGVNS. Trimming shortened V by 0 bases and J by 6 bases, and 6 bases separated the two germline ends. The CDR3 DNA reads as TGTGCCAGCAGTGAATATACTCGCGAGCAGTACTTC. Its protein product is CASSEYTREQYF.

The chain is built from TRBV12-3 or TRBV12-4 and TRBJ1-1; weak D call: TRBD1 (5 bases). Trimming took off 7 bases at V and 4 bases at J, with 10 bases between the two ends. This CDR3 is built from 12 residues. The CDR3 DNA follows: TGTGCCAGCACTCTTCAGGGCACTGAAGCTTTCTTT. Its translation is CASTLQGTEAFF.

The rearrangement joins TRBV10-3 to TRBJ2-7; TRBD1 matches 9 bases. Trimming at V came to 11 bases and at J to 4 bases, leaving 12 bases not matched to a gene. The CDR3 contains 14 residues. Per the germline V gene, CDR1 is ENHRY and CDR2 is SYGVKD. Here the CDR3 DNA reads TGTGCCTCGGGGGCCGGGACAGGGACGTACGAGCAGTACTTC. Protein: CASGAGTGTYEQYF.

This chain joins TRBV6-5 and TRBJ2-3, with a weak D call TRBD2 (5 bases). The CDR3 has 15 residues. Trimming shortened V by 0 bases and J by 3 bases, and 10 bases separated the two germline ends. Germline values: CDR1 MNHEY, CDR2 SVGAGI. The CDR3 region has the DNA TGTGCCAGCAGTTACTCCTTCGGGGATACAGATACGCAGTATTTT. Translating gives CASSYSFGDTDTQYF.

There are a few counts of this clonotype. The CDR3 DNA reads TGTGCCAGCAGCTTAGGTGTAGTGGGGGGAGAGACCCAGTACTTC. Translating gives CASSLGVVGGETQYF. V usage is TRBV11-2 and J usage is TRBJ2-5, with D possibly matching TRBD2 (6 bases). Trimming shortened V by 1 base and J by 4 bases, and 13 bases separated the two germline ends. This CDR3 contains 15 residues. Looked up from germline, CDR1 is SGHAT and CDR2 is FQNNGV. Full variable domain (rest looked up from reference TRBV11-2 and TRBJ2-5): EAGVAQSPRYKIIEKRQSVAFWCNPISGHATLYWYQQILGQGPKLLIQFQNNGVVDDSQLPKDRFSAERLKGVDSTLKIQPAKLEDSAVYLCASSLGVVGGETQYFGPGTRLLVL.

The genes are TRBV15 and TRBJ2-5; D call uncertain. The CDR3 spans 14 residues. Trimming removed 0 bases from V and 2 bases from J, with 7 bases in between. Germline V gene lookup returns CDR1 LNHNV and CDR2 YYDKDF (reference sequence). The CDR3 protein is CATSRDKSQETQYF. In DNA, the CDR3 is TGTGCCACCAGCAGAGACAAATCTCAAGAGACCCAGTACTTC.